The 25 T cell receptor beta chains given below trace back to one sample, sequenced in a study of beta chain features in type 1 diabetes. Findings of the study overall: Significant though moderate, a shortening of TCRB CDR3s appeared in all four CD4+ subsets of Type 1 diabetes patients.

The antigens these receptors bind are not known. The entirety of the isolated RNA underwent reverse transcription, so expressed TCRB transcripts were sequenced. This table comes from immunoSEQ multiplex PCR, and its TCRdb copy is limited to in-frame clones, with some not included. The repertoire holds about 22,000 clones, with roughly 56% as singletons. The material sequenced was stem cell memory CD4+ T cells from blood. The receptor set was obtained from a man aged 18-30 years with type 1 diabetes.

The rearrangement joins TRBV2 to TRBJ1-6; 8 nucleotides agree with TRBD1. Per germline, CDR1 SNHLY and CDR2 FYNNEI. After removal of 4 bases from V and 6 bases from J, the junction contained 5 bases not matched to a gene. The CDR3 has 15 amino acids. The CDR3 region has the DNA TGTGCCAGCAGTGGATCGGGACAGGCTAATTCACCCCTCCACTTT. Translated: CASSGSGQANSPLHF.

This chain joins TRBV4-3 and TRBJ1-6, with D perhaps matching TRBD1 (6 bases). The length of the CDR3 is 16 residues. The ends were cut back, 3 bases at V and 11 bases at J, with 20 bases in the middle. Germline loops: CDR1 LGHNA, CDR2 YSLEER. The CDR3 region has the DNA TGCGCCAGCAGCCATAGCCGGGGGGCTTTAGTTCCACCCCTCCACTTT. It translates to CASSHSRGALVPPLHF.

V usage is TRBV28 and J usage is TRBJ2-7, with a weak D call TRBD2 (5 bases). The CDR3 covers 14 residues. The ends were cut back, 5 bases at V and 0 bases at J, with 11 bases in the middle. CDR1 is MDHEN, CDR2 SYDVKM, per germline. CDR3 residues: CASSLGDYSYEQYF. CDR3 sequence (DNA): TGTGCCAGCAGTCTGGGAGATTACTCCTACGAGCAGTACTTC.

This clone came up a few times. V gene TRBV28 combines with J gene TRBJ2-7; D call uncertain. This CDR3 is built from 11 residues. V was clipped by 5 bases and J by 1 base, with 3 bases between them. Germline V gene sequence: CDR1 MDHEN, CDR2 SYDVKM. CDR3: CASSQSYEQYF. As DNA, the CDR3 is TGTGCCAGCAGTCAGTCCTACGAGCAGTACTTC.

This chain joins TRBV30 and TRBJ1-6; possible D gene TRBD1, 5 bases. Germline CDR1 GTSNPN, CDR2 SVGIG (reference sequence). This CDR3 contains 15 residues. V gave up 4 bases and J gave up 6 bases, with 16 bases separating them. The CDR3: CAWTVQGMLNSPLHF. CDR3 nucleotide sequence: TGTGCCTGGACTGTCCAGGGTATGCTTAATTCACCCCTCCACTTT.

The chain is built from TRBV7-2 and TRBJ1-2; TRBD1 matches at 10 bases. Germline V gene sequence: CDR1 SGHTA, CDR2 FQGNSA. The CDR3 has 15 amino acids. V was clipped by 4 bases and J by 5 bases; unmatched bases: 7. The CDR3 nucleotides are TGTGCCAGCAGCTCAACGGACAGGGGGATTTATGGCTACACCTTC. This gives the protein CASSSTDRGIYGYTF.

The J gene is TRBJ2-1, the V gene TRBV27; 11 nucleotides agree with TRBD2. CDR3 length: 15 residues. The germline V gene encodes CDR1 MNHEY and CDR2 SMNVEV (reference sequence). Unmatched junction bases numbered 7, after V lost 3 bases and J lost 9 bases. CDR3 residues: CASSFLSGGGSEQFF. CDR3 nucleotide sequence: TGTGCCAGCAGTTTTCTTAGCGGGGGGGGTTCTGAGCAGTTCTTC.

This chain uses TRBV19 with TRBJ2-3, with D unclear. With 4 bases removed from V and 1 base from J, the gap between germline ends came to 9 bases. Looked up from germline, CDR1 is LNHDA and CDR2 is SQIVND (reference sequence). CDR3 length: 14 residues. CDR3 in amino acids: CASSNSLRTDTQYF. CDR3 bases: TGTGCCAGTAGTAACTCGTTGCGCACAGATACGCAGTATTTT. The full variable domain, its missing parts supplied by reference TRBV19 and TRBJ2-3, is DGGITQSPKYLFRKEGQNVTLSCEQNLNHDAMYWYRQDPGQGLRLIYYSQIVNDFQKGDIAEGYSVSREKKESFPLTVTSAQKNPTAFYLCASSNSLRTDTQYFGPGTRLTVL.

This chain joins TRBV6-6 and TRBJ1-1, with TRBD1 as a possible D gene (5 bases). In germline, CDR1 is MNHNY, CDR2 SVGAGI (reference sequence). CDR3 length: 13 residues. V was cut by 7 bases and J by 4 bases, with 13 bases left in between. CDR3 protein: CASIQEGSTEAFF. CDR3 DNA sequence: TGTGCCAGCATCCAGGAGGGGAGCACTGAAGCTTTCTTT.

V usage is TRBV6-5 and J usage is TRBJ2-5, with 7 bases fitting TRBD2. The DNA end is a closer match to TRBJ2-7, so the J assignment may be wrong. Germline CDR1 and CDR2: MNHEY and SVGAGI. This CDR3 comprises 15 residues. The CDR3 region is CASSNTGTTLAEQYF. The CDR3 DNA reads as TGTGCCAGCAGTAATACCGGGACTACCCTCGCCGAGCAGTACTTC.

The genes are TRBV27 and TRBJ2-7; the D gene is possibly TRBD1 (6 bases). Between the trimmed V and J ends, which lost 2 bases and 12 bases, there was a span of 17 bases. The CDR3 has 13 amino acids. The germline V gene encodes CDR1 MNHEY and CDR2 SMNVEV (reference sequence). The CDR3 sequence is CASSLLPTGKPYF. Written as DNA, the CDR3 is TGTGCCAGCAGTTTACTCCCCACAGGGAAACCGTACTTC.

This clone was observed a single time. V and J are TRBV11-2 and TRBJ2-5; 10 bases line up with TRBD1. The CDR3 contains 15 residues. Germline CDR1 is SGHAT and CDR2 is FQNNGV. The V segment lost 3 bases and the J segment 0 bases; nucleotides outside the gene matches: 1. CDR3 loop: CASSLGQGYQETQYF. CDR3 nucleotides: TGTGCCAGCAGCTTGGGACAGGGGTACCAAGAGACCCAGTACTTC. Combining the CDR3 with reference TRBV11-2 and TRBJ2-5 gives the whole variable domain EAGVAQSPRYKIIEKRQSVAFWCNPISGHATLYWYQQILGQGPKLLIQFQNNGVVDDSQLPKDRFSAERLKGVDSTLKIQPAKLEDSAVYLCASSLGQGYQETQYFGPGTRLLVL.

The chain joins TRBV11-3 to TRBJ2-3, with 10 bases fitting TRBD2. The length of the CDR3 is 16 residues. Germline V gene sequence: CDR1 SGHNT, CDR2 YENEEA. V lost 3 bases to trimming and J lost 3 bases; unmatched junction nucleotides: 6. The DNA for the CDR3 is TGTGCCAGCAGCTTCAAAGCGGGAGGGTCGACAGATACGCAGTATTTT. Its translation is CASSFKAGGSTDTQYF.

The chain uses TRBV5-1 and TRBJ2-2; TRBD1 matches 10 bases. There are 14 residues in the CDR3. CDR1 and CDR2 (germline): SGHRS, YFSETQ. V lost 4 bases, J lost 5 bases, and 2 bases stayed unmatched. The CDR3 here is CASSRQGATGELFF. Here the CDR3 DNA reads TGCGCCAGCAGCCGACAGGGGGCGACCGGGGAGCTGTTTTTT. Combining the CDR3 with reference TRBV5-1 and TRBJ2-2 gives the whole variable domain KAGVTQTPRYLIKTRGQQVTLSCSPISGHRSVSWYQQTPGQGLQFLFEYFSETQRNKGNFPGRFSGRQFSNSRSEMNVSTLELGDSALYLCASSRQGATGELFFGEGSRLTVL.

This clone was seen more than once but under ten times. The chain is built from TRBV18 and TRBJ1-6, with 7 bases lining up with TRBD1. This CDR3 has 15 residues. CDR1 and CDR2 (germline): KGHSH, LQKENI. Trimming cost V 4 bases and J 7 bases; bases outside gene matches: 7. The CDR3 region is CASSLGQIQNSPLHF. DNA of the CDR3: TGTGCCAGCTCACTGGGACAGATACAGAATTCACCCCTCCACTTT.

This clone was seen a single time. This chain uses TRBV5-1 with TRBJ2-1, with 8 bases that match TRBD1. The trim removed 0 bases at V and 4 bases at J, leaving 6 bases unmatched. The CDR3 has 16 residues. The germline gives CDR1 SGHRS, CDR2 YFSETQ. CDR3 sequence reads: CASSLGVDRVYNEQFF. The CDR3 DNA reads as TGCGCCAGCAGCTTGGGTGTGGACAGGGTGTACAATGAGCAGTTCTTC.

This clone appeared a few times. This chain connects TRBV29-1 to TRBJ1-2, with 7 bases that match TRBD1. Germline CDR1 and CDR2: SQVTM and ANQGSEA. Germline trimming cut 5 bases from V and 4 bases from J; bases unmatched to any gene: 10. The CDR3 is made up of 14 amino acids. The chain's CDR3 is CSVLTTGAAYGYTF. The CDR3 DNA is TGCAGCGTTCTCACTACAGGGGCGGCCTATGGCTACACCTTC.

This clone was counted between two and nine times. The rearrangement uses TRBV10-3 and TRBJ1-1; D not certain. Per the germline V gene, CDR1 is ENHRY and CDR2 is SYGVKD. V was cut by 10 bases and J by 1 base, with 13 bases left in between. CDR3 size: 13 residues. CDR3 DNA: TGTGCCACTCTTGACCCAGGGAACACTGAAGCTTTCTTT. Encoded protein: CATLDPGNTEAFF.

Of note for this clone: One end of the junction fails to match germline, which may point to a read error. The gene calls are TRBV19 and TRBJ2-7; a possible D gene is TRBD1 (7 bases). Germline-derived CDR1 and CDR2 are LNHDA and SQIVND (reference sequence). CDR3 length equals 16 residues. Here the CDR3 DNA reads TGTGCCAGGCCCAGCGACACCTACAGGGGAGGATACGGGCAGTACTTC. Protein sequence: CARPSDTYRGGYGQYF.

The V call is TRBV5-8, the J call TRBJ1-5, with TRBD1 identical over 8 bases. J lost 3 bases, V lost 7 bases, and 6 bases had no gene match. The germline V gene encodes CDR1 SGHTS and CDR2 YDEGEE. The CDR3 runs to 14 residues. CDR3 sequence reads: CASVRTGYNQPQHF. The CDR3 DNA follows: TGTGCCAGCGTGAGGACAGGGTACAATCAGCCCCAGCATTTT.

V is TRBV10-2 and J is TRBJ2-1; 7 bases match TRBD2. From germline, CDR1 is WSHSY and CDR2 SAAADI. The CDR3 runs to 15 residues. J was trimmed by 5 bases and V by 7 bases; bases with no gene match: 11. The CDR3 DNA reads TGCGCCAGCAAGACCGGACTAGTGGCTCACAATGAGCAGTTCTTC. Translating it yields CASKTGLVAHNEQFF.

Of note for this clone: Other DNA variants within this sample encode the same CDR3. V usage is TRBV5-1 and J usage is TRBJ2-5, with D possibly being TRBD1 (5 bases). The V gene lost 0 bases and the J gene lost 1 base, with 7 bases spanning the gap. Germline V CDR1 and CDR2: SGHRS, YFSETQ. The CDR3 runs 14 residues. The CDR3 nucleotides read TGCGCCAGCAGCTTGGGCCAGGGCCAAGAGACCCAGTACTTC. It codes for CASSLGQGQETQYF.

J is TRBJ2-1 and V is TRBV30; tentative D call: TRBD2 (5 bases). Germline V CDR1 and CDR2: GTSNPN, SVGIG (reference sequence). There are 13 residues in the CDR3. The CDR3 region is CAASIGLGNEQFF. CDR3 nucleotide sequence: TGTGCTGCGTCTATTGGACTCGGTAATGAGCAGTTCTTC.

On this clone: Other DNA sequences in this specimen translate into the identical CDR3. The gene calls are TRBV5-1 and TRBJ2-3; 7 nucleotides agree with TRBD1. Germline CDR1 reads SGHRS; CDR2 reads YFSETQ. The CDR3 has 14 residues. Trimming at V came to 3 bases and at J to 2 bases, leaving 3 bases not matched to a gene. This CDR3 reads CASSWTGSTDTQYF. CDR3 coding DNA: TGCGCCAGCAGCTGGACAGGTTCCACAGATACGCAGTATTTT.

This chain links TRBV5-1 with TRBJ1-1; D is ambiguous. This CDR3 spans 16 amino acids. The germline V and J ends were trimmed by 1 base and 4 bases, with 17 bases remaining between them. In germline, CDR1 is SGHRS, CDR2 YFSETQ. CDR3 nucleotide sequence: TGCGCCAGCAGCTTGTCCGCGGGTGCGGCAGTCACTGAAGCTTTCTTT. It encodes CASSLSAGAAVTEAFF.